The source of this T cell receptor beta chain is a study of control samples from healthy donors and cancer patients. V shed 7 bases and J shed 1 base, with 13 bases lying between them. Germline lookup yields CDR1 PRHDT and CDR2 FYEKMQ (reference sequence). The CDR3 length is 14 residues. The data were produced by immunoSEQ multiplex PCR, yet TCRdb's version contains in-frame clones alone and is incomplete. There are about 69,000 clones in the sample; approximately 88% occur only once, and 2.9% lies in the top ten. The clonotype originates from a woman between 50 and 59 years old with lung cancer. The V call is TRBV13, the J call TRBJ1-1, with D hard to call. The sequencing input was PBMCs. The chain's CDR3 is CASNFRLPNTEAFF. CDR3 coding DNA: TGTGCCAGCAACTTTAGACTGCCGAACACTGAAGCTTTCTTT.